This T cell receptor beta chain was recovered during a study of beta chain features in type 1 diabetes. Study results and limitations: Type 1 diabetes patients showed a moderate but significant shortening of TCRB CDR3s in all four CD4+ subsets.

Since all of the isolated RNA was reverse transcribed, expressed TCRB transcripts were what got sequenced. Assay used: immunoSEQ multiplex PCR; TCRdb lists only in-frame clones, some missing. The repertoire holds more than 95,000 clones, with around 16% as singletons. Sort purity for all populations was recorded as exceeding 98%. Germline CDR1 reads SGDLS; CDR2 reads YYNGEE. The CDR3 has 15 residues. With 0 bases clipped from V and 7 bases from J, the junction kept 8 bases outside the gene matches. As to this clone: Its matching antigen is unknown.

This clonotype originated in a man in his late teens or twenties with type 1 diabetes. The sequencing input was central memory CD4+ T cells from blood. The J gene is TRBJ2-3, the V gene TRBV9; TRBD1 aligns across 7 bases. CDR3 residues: CASSVEARGPNTQYF. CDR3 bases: TGTGCCAGCAGCGTAGAAGCGAGGGGGCCGAATACGCAGTATTTT.